A single sample gave rise to the 17 T cell receptor beta chains below, sequenced in a study of T cell responses to AZD1222 COVID-19 vaccine (dated by TCRdb to about 2021). The sample's time point label is to be understood as: baseline before first vaccination. Library preparation employed the immunoSEQ multiplex PCR assay. TCRdb mirrors the immuneACCESS table, restricted to in-frame sequences. Some clones are absent from its copies; in checked studies, under half trace to an unresolved V gene, and the reason for the others is unknown. The sample table shows about 130,000 clones, and about nine tenths are seen once. About 7.1% of the sample is taken by the ten largest. Sequences were derived from peripheral blood, sampled on day 0 of AZD1222 vaccination. These receptors originate from an adult in good health.

The CDR3, as DNA: TGTGCCAGCAGCAACAGCTATGGCTACACCTTC. It encodes CASSNSYGYTF. This sequence joins TRBV3-1 (or the pseudogene TRBV3-2) and TRBJ1-2; D is ambiguous. V lost 5 bases and J lost 4, with 5 bases in between. CDR3 size: 11 residues. Germline V gives CDR1 LGHDT, CDR2 YNNKEL (reference sequence).

CDR3 bases: TGTGCCAGCAGCCTCTTCGAGCGGGGACTTGGAAACACCATATATTTT. Translated, it gives CASSLFERGLGNTIYF. The chain employs TRBV4-2 and TRBJ1-3; D possibly corresponds to TRBD1 (5 bases). The CDR3 has 16 residues. Between the trimmed V and J ends, which lost 4 bases and 3 bases, there was a span of 16 bases. Germline CDR1 and CDR2: LGHNA and YNFKEQ.

This sequence joins TRBV9 and TRBJ2-7, with 11 bases fitting TRBD1. V dropped 4 bases and J dropped 3; count of bases not matched to a gene: 6. Germline loops: CDR1 SGDLS, CDR2 YYNGEE. The CDR3 totals 15 residues. The CDR3 protein is CASSTGQGAVYEQYF. As DNA, the CDR3 is TGTGCCAGCAGCACCGGACAGGGGGCGGTCTACGAGCAGTACTTC.

As concerns this clone: Other DNA sequences in the same sample also yield this CDR3. This chain joins TRBV7-9 and TRBJ2-5, with a weak D call TRBD1 (6 bases). Germline V gene data show CDR1 as SEHNR and CDR2 as FQNEAQ (reference sequence). Trimming stripped 5 bases from V and 0 bases from J, with 10 bases between. The CDR3 runs 14 residues. CDR3 amino acids: CASSPGQYQETQYF. The CDR3, as DNA: TGTGCCAGCAGCCCGGGACAATACCAAGAGACCCAGTACTTC.

The chain carries TRBV15 and TRBJ2-5; TRBD2 aligns across 10 bases. Germline values: CDR1 LNHNV, CDR2 YYDKDF (reference sequence). This CDR3 contains 15 residues. Unmatched junction bases numbered 7, after V lost 4 bases and J lost 5 bases. CDR3 residues: CATSTVAGGGETQYF. Here the CDR3 DNA reads TGTGCCACCAGCACCGTAGCGGGGGGAGGGGAGACCCAGTACTTC.

This chain connects TRBV28 to TRBJ1-2; D ambiguous. The CDR3 is made up of 14 amino acids. Germline V gene data show CDR1 as MDHEN and CDR2 as SYDVKM. The V and J ends lost 5 bases and 8 bases respectively, with 18 bases between them. This CDR3 is CASSPPLEYWGYTF. As DNA, the CDR3 is TGTGCCAGCAGTCCCCCGCTGGAATATTGGGGCTACACCTTC.

The chain couples TRBV15 to TRBJ1-1; possible D gene TRBD1, 6 bases. V lost 1 base, J lost 3 bases, and 9 bases lay in between. Germline CDR1 reads LNHNV; CDR2 reads YYDKDF (reference sequence). The CDR3 loop spans 14 amino acids. The CDR3: CATSRGGADTEAFF. The CDR3 DNA is TGTGCCACCAGCAGAGGGGGGGCTGACACTGAAGCTTTCTTT.

The V call is TRBV3-1 (or the pseudogene TRBV3-2), the J call TRBJ2-6; D call uncertain. The CDR3 has 13 amino acids. Germline V gene lookup returns CDR1 LGHDT and CDR2 YNNKEL (reference sequence). Trimming stripped 3 bases from V and 2 bases from J, with 2 bases between. The CDR3 is CASSHTGANVLTF. The CDR3 region has the DNA TGTGCCAGCAGCCATACTGGGGCCAACGTCCTGACTTTC.

The chain couples TRBV4-3 to TRBJ2-1; 12 positions match TRBD2. The CDR3 sequence is 18 residues long. In germline, CDR1 is LGHNA, CDR2 YSLEER. The trim removed 4 bases at V and 0 bases at J, leaving 7 bases unmatched. CDR3 amino acids: CASSRGLAGTSSYNEQFF. The CDR3 DNA follows: TGCGCCAGCAGCCGCGGACTAGCGGGGACGAGCTCCTACAATGAGCAGTTCTTC.

A single count supports this clone. The chain joins TRBV19 to TRBJ2-7, with 9 bases matching TRBD1. The J segment lost 1 base and the V segment lost 5 bases, leaving 9 bases of the junction unmatched. In germline, CDR1 is LNHDA, CDR2 SQIVND (reference sequence). The CDR3 consists of 16 residues. CDR3 coding DNA: TGTGCCAGTAGTGTCTCTCCGGGACAGGGATCCTACGAGCAGTACTTC. This sequence encodes CASSVSPGQGSYEQYF.

The rearrangement uses TRBV3-1 (or the pseudogene TRBV3-2) and TRBJ2-1, with TRBD2 identical over 16 bases. The CDR3 has 19 residues. The germline V gene has CDR1 LGHDT and CDR2 YNNKEL (reference sequence). The V gene end was trimmed by 2 bases and the J gene end by 6 bases; junction bases not matched to a gene: 10. CDR3 protein: CASSQPPGLAGGPRNEQFF. The CDR3 DNA follows: TGTGCCAGCAGCCAACCTCCGGGACTAGCGGGGGGGCCGCGCAATGAGCAGTTCTTC.

The rearrangement joins TRBV5-1 to TRBJ2-3; 11 positions agree with TRBD1. CDR1 SGHRS and CDR2 YFSETQ come from the germline V gene. V shed 4 bases and J 4 bases; nucleotides not matched to a gene: 5. The CDR3 covers 15 residues. CDR3 amino acids: CASSVGQGGPDTQYF. In nucleotides, the CDR3 is TGCGCCAGCAGCGTGGGACAGGGGGGCCCAGATACGCAGTATTTT.

V usage is TRBV27 and J usage is TRBJ2-5; 9 bases match TRBD2. V was pared by 10 bases and J by 4 bases, with 10 bases of the junction left unmatched. The CDR3 is 14 amino acids. Germline V CDR1 and CDR2: MNHEY, SMNVEV (reference sequence). As DNA, the CDR3 is TGTGCCATTCTAGCGGGGTATGTTGGAGAGACCCAGTACTTC. It translates to CAILAGYVGETQYF.

In its sample, this clone was seen a few times. The chain uses TRBV6-5 and TRBJ2-2; D might be TRBD1 or TRBD2, each matching 5 bases. Per the germline V gene, CDR1 is MNHEY and CDR2 is SVGAGI. Trimming left V 3 bases short and J 4 bases short, with 12 bases between. This CDR3 has 15 amino acids. DNA for the CDR3: TGTGCCAGCAGTTATTACGGGGCTCTCACCGGGGAGCTGTTTTTT. This gives the protein CASSYYGALTGELFF.

This clone showed up just a few times. This chain connects TRBV18 to TRBJ2-7; no reliable D call. The length of the CDR3 is 15 residues. Trimming removed 0 bases from V and 7 bases from J, with 16 bases in between. Per germline, CDR1 KGHSH and CDR2 LQKENI. DNA of the CDR3: TGTGCCAGCTCACCACCAGCTTCATCTGGGATGGAGCAGTACTTC. Translated: CASSPPASSGMEQYF.

V and J are TRBV24-1 and TRBJ1-1; D unresolved. The CDR3 covers 14 residues. V was clipped by 8 bases and J by 1 base, with 13 bases between them. Germline V lookup: CDR1 KGHDR, CDR2 SFDVKD. CDR3 amino acids: CATKTSDANTEAFF. The CDR3 DNA reads TGTGCCACCAAGACCTCTGACGCGAACACTGAAGCTTTCTTT.

V usage is TRBV4-2 and J usage is TRBJ2-1; 10 bases fit TRBD2. Germline CDR1 is LGHNA and CDR2 is YNFKEQ. J gave up 5 bases and V 0 bases, and 1 base lay outside the gene matches. The CDR3 loop spans 15 amino acids. CDR3 coding DNA: TGTGCCAGCAGCCAAGAAGCGGGGGGGCACAATGAGCAGTTCTTC. The encoded protein is CASSQEAGGHNEQFF.